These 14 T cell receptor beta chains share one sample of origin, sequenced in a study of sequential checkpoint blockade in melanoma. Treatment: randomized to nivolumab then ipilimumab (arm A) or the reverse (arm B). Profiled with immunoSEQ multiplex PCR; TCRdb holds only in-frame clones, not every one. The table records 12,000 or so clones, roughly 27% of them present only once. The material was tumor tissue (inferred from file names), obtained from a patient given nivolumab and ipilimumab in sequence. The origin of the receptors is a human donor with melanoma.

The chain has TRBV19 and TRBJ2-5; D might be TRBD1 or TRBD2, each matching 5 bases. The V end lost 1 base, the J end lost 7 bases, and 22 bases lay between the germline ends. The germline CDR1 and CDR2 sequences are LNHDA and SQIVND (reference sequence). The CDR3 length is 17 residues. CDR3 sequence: CASSIGASRELRGTQYF. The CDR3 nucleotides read TGTGCCAGTAGTATAGGGGCTAGCAGGGAGCTTAGGGGGACCCAGTACTTC.

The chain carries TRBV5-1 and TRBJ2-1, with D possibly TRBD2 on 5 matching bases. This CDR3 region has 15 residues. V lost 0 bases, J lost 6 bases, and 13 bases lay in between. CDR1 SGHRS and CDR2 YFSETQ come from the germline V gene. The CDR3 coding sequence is TGCGCCAGCAGCTTGGTTGGGCTAGCAAGCAATGAGCAGTTCTTC. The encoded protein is CASSLVGLASNEQFF.

CDR3 sequence reads: CASSTTTGVNTEAFF. The CDR3, as DNA: TGTGCCAGTAGTACCACTACAGGGGTAAACACTGAAGCTTTCTTT. The chain is built from TRBV19 and TRBJ1-1; the match to TRBD1 covers 7 bases. Germline CDR1 is LNHDA and CDR2 is SQIVND (reference sequence). V lost 4 bases and J lost 2; bases outside the gene matches: 7. The CDR3 has 15 residues.

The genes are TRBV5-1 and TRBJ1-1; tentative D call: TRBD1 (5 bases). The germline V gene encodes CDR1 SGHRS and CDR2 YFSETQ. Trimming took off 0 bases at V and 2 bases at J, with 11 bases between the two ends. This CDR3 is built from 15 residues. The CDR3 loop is CASSLGGPINTEAFF. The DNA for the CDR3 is TGCGCCAGCAGCTTGGGGGGACCCATTAACACTGAAGCTTTCTTT.

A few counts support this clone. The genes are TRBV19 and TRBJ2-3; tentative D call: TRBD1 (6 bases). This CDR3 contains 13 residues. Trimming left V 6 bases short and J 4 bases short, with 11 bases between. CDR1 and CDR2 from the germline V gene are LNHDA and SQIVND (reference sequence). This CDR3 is CASRQGRPDTQYF. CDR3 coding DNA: TGTGCCAGTAGACAGGGACGGCCAGATACGCAGTATTTT.

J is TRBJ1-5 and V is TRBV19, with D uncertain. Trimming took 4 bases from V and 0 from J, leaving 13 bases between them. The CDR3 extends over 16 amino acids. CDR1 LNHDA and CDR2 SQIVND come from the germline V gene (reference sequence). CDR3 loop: CASSRGPWDSNQPQHF. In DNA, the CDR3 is TGTGCCAGTAGTAGAGGCCCTTGGGATAGCAATCAGCCCCAGCATTTT.

The CDR3 loop reads CASSPGDNQPQHF. DNA for the CDR3: TGTGCCAGCAGTCCAGGGGACAATCAGCCCCAGCATTTT. V gene TRBV28 combines with J gene TRBJ1-5; the D gene is possibly TRBD1 (6 bases). V lost 5 bases to trimming and J lost 3 bases, with 8 bases between them. Germline-derived CDR1 and CDR2 are MDHEN and SYDVKM. The CDR3 is 13 residues long.

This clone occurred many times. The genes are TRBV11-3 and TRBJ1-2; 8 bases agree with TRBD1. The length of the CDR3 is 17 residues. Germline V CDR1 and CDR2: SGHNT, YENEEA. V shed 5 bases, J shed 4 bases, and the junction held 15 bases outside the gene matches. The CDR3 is CASSLGQEQRGAYGYTF. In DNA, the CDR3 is TGTGCCAGCAGCCTGGGACAGGAACAACGGGGGGCCTATGGCTACACCTTC.

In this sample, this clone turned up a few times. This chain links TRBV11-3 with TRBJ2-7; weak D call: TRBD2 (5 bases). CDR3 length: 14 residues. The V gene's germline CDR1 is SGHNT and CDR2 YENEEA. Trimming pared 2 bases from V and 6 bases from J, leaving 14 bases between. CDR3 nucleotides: TGTGCCAGCAGCTTAAACCCCGGAGGTCCCGAGCAGTACTTC. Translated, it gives CASSLNPGGPEQYF.

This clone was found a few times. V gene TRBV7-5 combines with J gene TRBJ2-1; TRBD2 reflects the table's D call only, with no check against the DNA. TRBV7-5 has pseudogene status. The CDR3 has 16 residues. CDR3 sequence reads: CASSLGRDYHLVEQFF. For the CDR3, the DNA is TGTGCCAGCAGCTTAGGCCGGGACTACCACTTGGTTGAGCAGTTCTTC.

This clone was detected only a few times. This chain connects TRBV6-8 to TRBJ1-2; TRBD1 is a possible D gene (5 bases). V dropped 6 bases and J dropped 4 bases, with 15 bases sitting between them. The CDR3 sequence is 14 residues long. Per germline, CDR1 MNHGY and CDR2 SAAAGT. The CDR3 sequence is CASRAGTQAYGYTF. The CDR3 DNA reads TGTGCCAGCAGAGCCGGGACTCAAGCCTATGGCTACACCTTC.

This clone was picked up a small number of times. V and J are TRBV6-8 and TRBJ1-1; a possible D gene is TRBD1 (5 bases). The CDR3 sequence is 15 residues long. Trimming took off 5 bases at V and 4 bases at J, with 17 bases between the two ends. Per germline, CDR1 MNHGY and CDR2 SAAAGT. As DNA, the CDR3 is TGTGCCAGCAGTAAACGACCGGGGGAAGGCACTGAAGCTTTCTTT. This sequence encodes CASSKRPGEGTEAFF.

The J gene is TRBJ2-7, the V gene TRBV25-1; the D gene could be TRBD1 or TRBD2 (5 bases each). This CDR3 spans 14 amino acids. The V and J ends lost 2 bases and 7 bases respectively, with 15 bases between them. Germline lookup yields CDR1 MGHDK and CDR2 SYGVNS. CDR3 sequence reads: CASSEGGGKPEQYF. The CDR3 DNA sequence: TGTGCCAGCAGTGAAGGGGGTGGCAAGCCGGAGCAGTACTTC.

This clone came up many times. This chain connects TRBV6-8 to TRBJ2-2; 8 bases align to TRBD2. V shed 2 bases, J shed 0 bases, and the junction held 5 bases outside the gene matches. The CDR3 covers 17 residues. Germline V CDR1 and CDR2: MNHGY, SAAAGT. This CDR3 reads CASSYHLAGPNTGELFF. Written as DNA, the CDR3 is TGTGCCAGCAGTTACCACCTAGCGGGCCCGAACACCGGGGAGCTGTTTTTT.